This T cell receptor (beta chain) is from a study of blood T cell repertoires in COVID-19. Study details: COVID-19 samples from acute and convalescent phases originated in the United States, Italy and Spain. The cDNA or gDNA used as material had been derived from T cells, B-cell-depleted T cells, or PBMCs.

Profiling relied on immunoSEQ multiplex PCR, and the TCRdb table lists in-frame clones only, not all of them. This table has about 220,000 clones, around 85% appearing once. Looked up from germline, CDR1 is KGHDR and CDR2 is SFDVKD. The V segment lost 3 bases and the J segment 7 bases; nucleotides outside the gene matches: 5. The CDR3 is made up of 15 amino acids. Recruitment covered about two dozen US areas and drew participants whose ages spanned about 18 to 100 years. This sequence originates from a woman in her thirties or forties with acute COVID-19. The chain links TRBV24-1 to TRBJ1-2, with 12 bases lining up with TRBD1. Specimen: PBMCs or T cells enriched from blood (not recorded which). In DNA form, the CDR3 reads TGTGCCACCAGTGATGACGGGACAGGGGGCTCTGGCTACACCTTC. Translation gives CATSDDGTGGSGYTF.